This T cell receptor (beta chain) stems from a study of blood T cell repertoires in COVID-19. As for the study in general: The United States, Italy and Spain provided the acute and convalescent COVID-19 samples.

Seattle patient enrollment occurred during active infection, with longitudinal follow-up thereafter. With 4 bases removed from V and 6 bases from J, the gap between germline ends came to 16 bases. Germline CDR1 reads MGHRA; CDR2 reads YSYEKL. The CDR3 loop spans 15 amino acids. Per the original methods: Estimated nucleated cell counts came from reference gene primer amplification. TCRdb's copy holds only in-frame clones and misses some; the assay was immunoSEQ multiplex PCR. Clone size and V and J calls were adopted from that table, with D and trimming inferred from the DNA. The repertoire has about 170,000 clones, 80% to 90% of them found once; the top ten carry about a tenth. This clone was picked up a small number of times.

The specimen sequenced was peripheral blood. The origin of this receptor is an older woman with COVID-19, enrolled during active disease. The chain couples TRBV4-1 to TRBJ2-1, with TRBD2 as a possible D gene (5 bases). The CDR3 is CASSPLGTSSNEQFF. CDR3 nucleotide sequence: TGCGCCAGCAGCCCCTTGGGCACTAGTTCCAATGAGCAGTTCTTC.